This T cell receptor (beta chain) was sequenced in a study of early T cells in non-severe SARS-CoV-2 infection. TCRdb processed the 5' RACE reads anew with MiXCR; each CDR3 protein has one entry. The sample contains 35,000 to 45,000 distinct CDR3 sequences, 9% to 15% of which appear only once. This clonotype was detected ten times or more. V was pared by 4 bases and J by 2 bases, with 8 bases between. Germline CDR1 LNHDA, CDR2 SQIVND (reference sequence). This CDR3 contains 13 residues. The rearrangement links TRBV19 to TRBJ2-5; TRBD1 is a possible D gene (5 bases). The sequenced material came from whole blood. This clonotype was sampled from an adult who was a healthcare worker with PCR-confirmed SARS-CoV-2 infection or an uninfected control (not recorded which). CDR3 residues: CASSSRVQETQYF. The DNA for the CDR3 is TGTGCCAGTAGTAGCAGGGTACAAGAGACCCAGTACTTC.